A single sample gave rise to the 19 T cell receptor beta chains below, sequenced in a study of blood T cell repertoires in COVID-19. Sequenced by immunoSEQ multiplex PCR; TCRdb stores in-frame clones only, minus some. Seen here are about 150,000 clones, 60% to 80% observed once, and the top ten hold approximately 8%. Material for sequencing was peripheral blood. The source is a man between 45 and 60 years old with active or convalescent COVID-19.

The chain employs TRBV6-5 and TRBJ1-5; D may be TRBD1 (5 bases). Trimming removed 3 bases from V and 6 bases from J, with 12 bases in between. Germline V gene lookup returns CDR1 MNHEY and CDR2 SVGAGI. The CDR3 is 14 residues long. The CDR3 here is CASSYAGERQPQHF. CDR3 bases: TGTGCCAGCAGTTATGCGGGGGAACGTCAGCCCCAGCATTTT.

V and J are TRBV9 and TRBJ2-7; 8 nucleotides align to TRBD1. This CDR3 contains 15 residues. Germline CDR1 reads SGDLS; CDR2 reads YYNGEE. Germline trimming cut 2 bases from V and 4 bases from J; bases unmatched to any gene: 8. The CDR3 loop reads CASSVTGEPPYEQYF. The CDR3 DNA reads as TGTGCCAGCAGCGTGACAGGGGAGCCCCCTTACGAGCAGTACTTC.

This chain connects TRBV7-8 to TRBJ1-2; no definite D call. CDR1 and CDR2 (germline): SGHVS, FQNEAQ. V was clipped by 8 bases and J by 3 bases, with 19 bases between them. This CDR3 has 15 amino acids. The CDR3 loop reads CASHPRRGIDYGYTF. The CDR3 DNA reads TGTGCCAGCCATCCCCGACGAGGGATTGACTATGGCTACACCTTC. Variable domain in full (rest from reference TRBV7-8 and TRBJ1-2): GAGVSQSPRYKVAKRGQDVALRCDPISGHVSLFWYQQALGQGPEFLTYFQNEAQLDKSGLPSDRFFAERPEGSVSTLKIQRTQQEDSAVYLCASHPRRGIDYGYTFGSGTRLTVV.

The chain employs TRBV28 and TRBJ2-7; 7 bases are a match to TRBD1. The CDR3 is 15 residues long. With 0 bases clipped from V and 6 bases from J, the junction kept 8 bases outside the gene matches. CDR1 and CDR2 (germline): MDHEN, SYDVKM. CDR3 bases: TGTGCCAGCAGTTTATGGGTACAGGGGACGGGCGAGCAGTACTTC. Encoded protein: CASSLWVQGTGEQYF. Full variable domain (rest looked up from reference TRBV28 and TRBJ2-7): DVKVTQSSRYLVKRTGEKVFLECVQDMDHENMFWYRQDPGLGLRLIYFSYDVKMKEKGDIPEGYSVSREKKERFSLILESASTNQTSMYLCASSLWVQGTGEQYFGPGTRLTVT.

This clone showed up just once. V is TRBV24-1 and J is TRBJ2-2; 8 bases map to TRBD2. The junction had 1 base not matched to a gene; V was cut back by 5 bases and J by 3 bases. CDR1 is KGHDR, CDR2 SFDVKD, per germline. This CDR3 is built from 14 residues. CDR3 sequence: CATSAGGDTGELFF. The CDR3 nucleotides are TGTGCCACCAGTGCGGGAGGGGACACCGGGGAGCTGTTTTTT.

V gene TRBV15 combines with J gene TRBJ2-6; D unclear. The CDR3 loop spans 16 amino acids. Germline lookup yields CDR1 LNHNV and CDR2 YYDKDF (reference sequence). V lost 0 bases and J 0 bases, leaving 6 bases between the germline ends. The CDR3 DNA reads TGTGCCACCAGCAGAGATCTCCTCTCTGGGGCCAACGTCCTGACTTTC. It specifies CATSRDLLSGANVLTF. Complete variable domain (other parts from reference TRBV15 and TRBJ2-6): DAMVIQNPRYQVTQFGKPVTLSCSQTLNHNVMYWYQQKSSQAPKLLFHYYDKDFNNEADTPDNFQSRRPNTSFCFLDIRSPGLGDTAMYLCATSRDLLSGANVLTFGAGSRLTVL.

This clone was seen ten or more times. This chain's CDR3 is CASSLGQYSYEQYF. CDR3 sequence (DNA): TGTGCCAGCAGCTTGGGTCAGTACTCCTACGAGCAGTACTTC. V gene TRBV5-4 combines with J gene TRBJ2-7; D is unclear. The germline V and J ends were trimmed by 0 bases and 0 bases, with 7 bases remaining between them. Germline CDR1 is SGHNT and CDR2 is YYREEE (reference sequence). The CDR3 covers 14 residues.

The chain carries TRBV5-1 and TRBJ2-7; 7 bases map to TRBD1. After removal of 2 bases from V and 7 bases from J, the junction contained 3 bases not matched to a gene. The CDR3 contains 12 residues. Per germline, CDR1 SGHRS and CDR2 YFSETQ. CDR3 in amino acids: CASSFTGEEQYF. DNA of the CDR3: TGCGCCAGCAGCTTCACAGGGGAGGAGCAGTACTTC.

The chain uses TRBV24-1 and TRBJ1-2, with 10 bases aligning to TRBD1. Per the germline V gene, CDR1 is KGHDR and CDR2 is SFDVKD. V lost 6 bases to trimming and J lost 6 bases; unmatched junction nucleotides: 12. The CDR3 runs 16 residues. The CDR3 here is CATSSSRDRGLHGYTF. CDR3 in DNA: TGTGCCACCAGTAGTTCCCGGGACAGGGGACTGCATGGCTACACCTTC.

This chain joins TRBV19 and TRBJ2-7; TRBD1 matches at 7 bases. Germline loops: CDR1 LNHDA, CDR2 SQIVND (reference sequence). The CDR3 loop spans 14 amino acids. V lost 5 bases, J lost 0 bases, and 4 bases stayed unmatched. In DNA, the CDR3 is TGTGCCAGTAGTCACGGGACAGCCTCCTACGAGCAGTACTTC. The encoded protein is CASSHGTASYEQYF.

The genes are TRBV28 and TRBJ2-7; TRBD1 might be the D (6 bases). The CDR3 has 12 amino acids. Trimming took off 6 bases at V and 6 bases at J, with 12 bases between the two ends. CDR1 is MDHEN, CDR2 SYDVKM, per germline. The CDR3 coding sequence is TGTGCCAGCAGGTTCCAGGGGCCCGAGCAGTACTTC. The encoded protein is CASRFQGPEQYF.

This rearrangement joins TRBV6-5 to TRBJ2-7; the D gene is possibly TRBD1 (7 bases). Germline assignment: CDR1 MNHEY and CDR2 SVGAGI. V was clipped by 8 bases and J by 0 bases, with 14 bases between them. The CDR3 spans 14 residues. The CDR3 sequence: CASRSGGLSYEQYF. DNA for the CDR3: TGTGCCAGCCGATCAGGGGGGCTCTCCTACGAGCAGTACTTC.

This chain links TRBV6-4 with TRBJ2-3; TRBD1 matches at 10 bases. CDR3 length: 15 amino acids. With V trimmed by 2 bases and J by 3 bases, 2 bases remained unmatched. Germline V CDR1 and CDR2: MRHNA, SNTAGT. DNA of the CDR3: TGTGCCAGCAGTGACCGGGACAGGGGTACAGATACGCAGTATTTT. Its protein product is CASSDRDRGTDTQYF.

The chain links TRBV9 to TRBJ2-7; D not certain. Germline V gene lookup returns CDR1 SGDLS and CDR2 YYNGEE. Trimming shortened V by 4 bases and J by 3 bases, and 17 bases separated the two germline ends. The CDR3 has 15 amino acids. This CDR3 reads CASSPYDSSHYEQYF. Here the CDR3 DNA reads TGTGCCAGCAGCCCCTACGACTCTTCTCACTACGAGCAGTACTTC.

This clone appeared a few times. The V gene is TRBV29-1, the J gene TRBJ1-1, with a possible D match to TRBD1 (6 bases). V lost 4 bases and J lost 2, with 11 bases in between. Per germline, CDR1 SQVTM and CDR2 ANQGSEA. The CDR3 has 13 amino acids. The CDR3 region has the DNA TGCAGCGTTGTCCTGGACAGTAACACTGAAGCTTTCTTT. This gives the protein CSVVLDSNTEAFF.

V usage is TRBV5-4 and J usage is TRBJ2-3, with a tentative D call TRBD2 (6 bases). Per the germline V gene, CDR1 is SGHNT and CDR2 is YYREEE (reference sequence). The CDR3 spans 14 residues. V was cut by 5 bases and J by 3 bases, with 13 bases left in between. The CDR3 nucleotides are TGTGCCAGCAGACCTCTCGGGGGAACAGATACGCAGTATTTT. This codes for CASRPLGGTDTQYF. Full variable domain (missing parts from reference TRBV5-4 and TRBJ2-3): ETGVTQSPTHLIKTRGQQVTLRCSSQSGHNTVSWYQQALGQGPQFIFQYYREEENGRGNFPPRFSGLQFPNYSSELNVNALELDDSALYLCASRPLGGTDTQYFGPGTRLTVL.

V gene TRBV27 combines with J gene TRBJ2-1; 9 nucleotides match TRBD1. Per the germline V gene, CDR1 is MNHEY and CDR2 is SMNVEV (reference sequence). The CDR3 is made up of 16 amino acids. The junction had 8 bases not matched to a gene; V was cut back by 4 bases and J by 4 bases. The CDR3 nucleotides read TGTGCCAGCAGTTCCCTCGGGACAGGGAGATACAATGAGCAGTTCTTC. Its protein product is CASSSLGTGRYNEQFF.

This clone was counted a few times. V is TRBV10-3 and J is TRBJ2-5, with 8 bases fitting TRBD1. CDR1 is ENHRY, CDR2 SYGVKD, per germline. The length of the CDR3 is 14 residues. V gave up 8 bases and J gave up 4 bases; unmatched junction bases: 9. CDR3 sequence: CAIALGTGGETQYF. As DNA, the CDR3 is TGTGCCATCGCCCTCGGGACAGGAGGAGAGACCCAGTACTTC.

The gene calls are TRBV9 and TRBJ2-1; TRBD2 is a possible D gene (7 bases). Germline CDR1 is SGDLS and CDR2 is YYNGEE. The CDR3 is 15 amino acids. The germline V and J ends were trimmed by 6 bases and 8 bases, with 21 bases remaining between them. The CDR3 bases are TGTGCCAGCACCCCTGGGAGGGGGACGGTCGATGAGCAGTTCTTC. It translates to CASTPGRGTVDEQFF.